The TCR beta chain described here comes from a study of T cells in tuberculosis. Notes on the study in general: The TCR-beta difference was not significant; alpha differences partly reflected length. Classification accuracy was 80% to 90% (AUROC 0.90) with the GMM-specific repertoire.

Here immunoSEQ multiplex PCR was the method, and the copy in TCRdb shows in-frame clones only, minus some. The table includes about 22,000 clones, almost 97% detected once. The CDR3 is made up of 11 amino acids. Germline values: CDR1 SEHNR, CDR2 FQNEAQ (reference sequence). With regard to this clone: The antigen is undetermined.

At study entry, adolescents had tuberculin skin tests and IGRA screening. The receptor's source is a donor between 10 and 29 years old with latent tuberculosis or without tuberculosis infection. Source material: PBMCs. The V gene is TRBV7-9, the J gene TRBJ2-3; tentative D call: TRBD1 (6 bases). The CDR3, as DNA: TGTGTAGGGGGTATTGCAGATACGCAGTATTTT. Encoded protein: CVGGIADTQYF.